One sample yielded the 10 T cell receptor beta chains listed below, sequenced in a study of blood T cell repertoires in COVID-19. This table comes from immunoSEQ multiplex PCR, and its TCRdb copy is limited to in-frame clones, with some not included. The sample records about 250,000 clones, 80% to 90% being singletons. Sample: PBMCs or T cells enriched from blood (not recorded which). The receptors derive from a woman between 18 and 29 years old who had recovered from COVID-19.

This clone appeared a few times. The chain joins TRBV6-6 to TRBJ2-2; 10 nucleotides line up with TRBD2. CDR1 is MNHNY and CDR2 is SVGAGI in the germline V gene (reference sequence). This CDR3 region has 17 residues. V lost 5 bases, J lost 1 base, and 7 bases stayed unmatched. The CDR3 loop is CASSRLAGALNTGELFF. CDR3 bases: TGTGCCAGCAGTCGGCTAGCGGGGGCACTGAACACCGGGGAGCTGTTTTTT.

The V and J genes are TRBV6-5 and TRBJ1-3; no clear D. The V end was cut by 0 bases, the J end by 0 bases, with 6 bases between. CDR1 and CDR2 (germline): MNHEY, SVGAGI. CDR3 length equals 15 residues. CDR3 residues: CASSYSGSSGNTIYF. DNA for the CDR3: TGTGCCAGCAGTTACTCGGGCAGCTCTGGAAACACCATATATTTT.

V gene TRBV28 combines with J gene TRBJ1-2; a possible D gene is TRBD1 (6 bases). The CDR3 sequence is 15 residues long. Germline CDR1 MDHEN, CDR2 SYDVKM. V shed 6 bases and J shed 4 bases, with 18 bases lying between them. This CDR3 reads CASSLQGPLSYGYTF. CDR3 in DNA: TGTGCCAGCAGCCTACAGGGACCCCTGAGCTATGGCTACACCTTC.

V gene TRBV9 combines with J gene TRBJ2-1; 12 nucleotides agree with TRBD2. This CDR3 spans 18 amino acids. V gave up 4 bases and J gave up 3 bases; unmatched junction bases: 11. The germline V gene encodes CDR1 SGDLS and CDR2 YYNGEE. CDR3 residues: CASSPRTSGGPRYNEQFF. The CDR3, as DNA: TGTGCCAGCAGCCCACGTACTAGCGGGGGGCCCCGCTACAATGAGCAGTTCTTC.

The chain uses TRBV11-2 and TRBJ2-1; 8 nucleotides match TRBD2. The CDR3 extends over 14 amino acids. J lost 5 bases, V lost 5 bases, and 5 bases had no gene match. Germline V CDR1 and CDR2: SGHAT, FQNNGV. The CDR3 bases are TGTGCCAGCAGCCTCCGGGGGGGCCACAATGAGCAGTTCTTC. It is translated as CASSLRGGHNEQFF.

CDR3 amino acids: CSVEQGIYGYTF. For the CDR3, the DNA is TGCAGCGTTGAACAGGGAATCTATGGCTACACCTTC. The chain joins TRBV29-1 to TRBJ1-2; a possible D gene is TRBD1 (5 bases). The CDR3 is 12 amino acids. Germline CDR1 is SQVTM and CDR2 is ANQGSEA. Trimming took 2 bases from V and 4 from J, leaving 8 bases between them.

The genes are TRBV6-5 and TRBJ2-7, with D possibly TRBD1 on 5 matching bases. This CDR3 comprises 14 residues. Germline V gene data show CDR1 as MNHEY and CDR2 as SVGAGI. V gave up 0 bases and J gave up 4 bases, with 10 bases separating them. CDR3 region: CASSYSGRVYEQYF. As DNA, the CDR3 is TGTGCCAGCAGTTACTCGGGCAGGGTGTACGAGCAGTACTTC.

This clone was counted once. V and J are TRBV6-1 and TRBJ1-6; D is unclear. The V end lost 2 bases, the J end lost 7 bases, and 12 bases lay between the germline ends. The length of the CDR3 is 15 residues. CDR1 is MNHNS and CDR2 is SASEGT in the germline V gene. CDR3 nucleotides: TGTGCCAGCAGTGAACAAATCCGAGGGAATTCACCCCTCCACTTT. Its protein is CASSEQIRGNSPLHF.

The rearrangement uses TRBV6-6 and TRBJ1-1, with a weak D call TRBD1 (5 bases). CDR3 length: 15 amino acids. Deletions cut 6 bases from V and 7 bases from J, with 21 bases between. Germline CDR1 MNHNY, CDR2 SVGAGI (reference sequence). This chain's CDR3 is CASSNRGTADYEAFF. CDR3 nucleotides: TGTGCCAGCAGCAACCGGGGGACGGCCGACTATGAAGCTTTCTTT.

This chain links TRBV9 with TRBJ2-7, with 8 bases lining up with TRBD1. Germline CDR1 reads SGDLS; CDR2 reads YYNGEE. V lost 3 bases, J lost 0 bases, and 2 bases stayed unmatched. The CDR3 runs 14 residues. In DNA form, the CDR3 reads TGTGCCAGCAGCGCGACAGGGGTCTCCTACGAGCAGTACTTC. Translating gives CASSATGVSYEQYF. Full variable domain (rest looked up from reference TRBV9 and TRBJ2-7): DSGVTQTPKHLITATGQRVTLRCSPRSGDLSVYWYQQSLDQGLQFLIQYYNGEERAKGNILERFSAQQFPDLHSELNLSSLELGDSALYFCASSATGVSYEQYFGPGTRLTVT.